The 9 T cell receptor beta chains given below trace back to one sample, sequenced in a study of blood T cell repertoires in COVID-19 (dated by TCRdb to the early 2020s). The library was produced with the immunoSEQ multiplex PCR assay. Here the immuneACCESS table is served through TCRdb, limited to in-frame sequences with V and J called. Missing clones are a known gap in these copies; in checked studies unresolved V genes cover under half, and the rest lacks a known reason. In all, the sample holds some 210,000 clones, and 80% to 90% of those were seen once. Around 8.8% of the sample comes from the top ten. Material: PBMCs or T cells enriched from blood (not recorded which). All receptors derive from a man aged 40-50 years who had recovered from COVID-19.

This CDR3 is CASRDYPSYNEQFF. The CDR3 DNA reads TGTGCCAGCCGGGACTACCCATCCTACAATGAGCAGTTCTTC. The chain is built from TRBV27 and TRBJ2-1; 7 nucleotides align to TRBD2. The ends lost 8 bases at V and 1 base at J; junction bases unmatched: 5. This CDR3 is 14 amino acids long. The germline V gene encodes CDR1 MNHEY and CDR2 SMNVEV (reference sequence).

With regard to this clone: This same CDR3 is encoded by further DNA sequences in the sample. The chain combines TRBV19 with TRBJ1-2, with D perhaps matching TRBD1 (5 bases). V was trimmed by 1 base and J by 1 base, leaving 10 bases between them. Germline CDR1 reads LNHDA; CDR2 reads SQIVND (reference sequence). The CDR3 contains 15 residues. The CDR3 region is CASSIGTGFNYGYTF. The CDR3 region has the DNA TGTGCCAGTAGTATAGGTACAGGATTTAACTATGGCTACACCTTC.

The chain is built from TRBV7-3 and TRBJ1-3; the D gene is possibly TRBD1 (5 bases). V lost 2 bases and J lost 4, with 30 bases in between. This CDR3 spans 21 amino acids. Germline-derived CDR1 and CDR2 are SGHTA and FQGTGA. CDR3 loop: CASSLYIKAGRGQTPGNTIYF. CDR3 bases: TGTGCCAGCAGCTTATATATTAAGGCCGGGAGGGGCCAGACTCCAGGAAACACCATATATTTT.

The V call is TRBV6-5, the J call TRBJ1-2; 9 nucleotides line up with TRBD1. CDR1 is MNHEY and CDR2 is SVGAGI in the germline V gene. This CDR3 spans 13 amino acids. Trimming took 7 bases from V and 6 from J; bases not matched to a gene: 6. CDR3: CASTEQGANGYTF. Here the CDR3 DNA reads TGTGCCAGCACCGAACAGGGGGCGAATGGCTACACCTTC.

The chain couples TRBV2 to TRBJ1-2, with D maybe TRBD1 (5 bases). Germline values: CDR1 SNHLY, CDR2 FYNNEI. CDR3 length equals 17 residues. V shed 11 bases and J shed 0 bases, with 25 bases lying between them. For the CDR3, the DNA is TGTGCCGGAAGGAAAGACAGAACCCTTAATCCTAACTATGGCTACACCTTC. Amino acids: CAGRKDRTLNPNYGYTF.

The chain joins TRBV9 to TRBJ1-1; D call uncertain. The germline CDR1 and CDR2 sequences are SGDLS and YYNGEE. This CDR3 is 14 amino acids long. V lost 0 bases to trimming and J lost 2 bases, with 8 bases between them. The CDR3 loop is CASSVGPLNTEAFF. Here the CDR3 DNA reads TGTGCCAGCAGCGTAGGGCCGTTAAACACTGAAGCTTTCTTT.

CDR3 nucleotide sequence: TGCGCCAGCAGCGCTACCGACAGGGTCGGGGTAGCTTTCTTT. Translated, it gives CASSATDRVGVAFF. The V and J genes are TRBV5-1 and TRBJ1-1, with TRBD1 matching over 7 bases. CDR1 SGHRS and CDR2 YFSETQ come from the germline V gene. The J segment lost 10 bases and the V segment lost 4 bases, leaving 13 bases of the junction unmatched. The CDR3 extends over 14 amino acids.

This clone has a single count. The chain carries TRBV2 and TRBJ1-2; D is unclear. Trimming cost V 7 bases and J 2 bases, with 5 bases left between them. The CDR3 is made up of 11 amino acids. From germline, CDR1 is SNHLY and CDR2 FYNNEI. CDR3 nucleotides: TGTGCCAGCAATATCAACTATGGCTACACCTTC. Its translation: CASNINYGYTF.

The chain combines TRBV3-1 (or the pseudogene TRBV3-2) with TRBJ2-1; 10 bases fit TRBD2. The CDR3 is 16 residues long. Trimming removed 1 base from V and 7 bases from J; junction bases left unmatched: 7. Germline V gene lookup returns CDR1 LGHDT and CDR2 YNNKEL (reference sequence). This CDR3 is CASSQGSVSGRNEQFF. The CDR3 DNA follows: TGTGCCAGCAGCCAAGGAAGTGTTAGCGGGAGGAATGAGCAGTTCTTC.